A selection of T cell receptor beta chains follows, all from one sample in a study of cytomegalovirus exposure and HLA in healthy donors. Generated by immunoSEQ multiplex PCR, the TCRdb table keeps only in-frame clones and is missing some. The repertoire holds around 150,000 clones, with around 79% as singletons. Sequenced: PBMCs. The receptors shown here come from a middle-aged man in good health and CMV-seronegative. The CDR3 runs from the conserved cysteine through the conserved F or W. Fields, in order: clone size, D gene, V gene, J gene, CDR3 DNA, CDR3 protein. The D gene is left open where the match is weak. Some rows have no size entry. The others give once, few or many, or a class for an expanded clone.

clone size: few
D gene: TRBD2
V gene: TRBV7-9
J gene: TRBJ2-1
CDR3 DNA: TGTGCCAGCAGCTCCTTAGCGGGAGGGCCTTACAATGAGCAGTTCTTC
CDR3 protein: CASSSLAGGPYNEQFF

clone size: -
D gene: -
V gene: TRBV14
J gene: TRBJ2-3
CDR3 DNA: TGTGCCAGCAGTGTTCGACTGGCAGATACGCAGTATTTT
CDR3 protein: CASSVRLADTQYF

clone size: -
D gene: -
V gene: TRBV28
J gene: TRBJ2-3
CDR3 DNA: TGTGCCAGCAGCCGACTCGCGACAGATACGCAGTATTTT
CDR3 protein: CASSRLATDTQYF

clone size: few
D gene: TRBD1
V gene: TRBV10-3
J gene: TRBJ2-7
CDR3 DNA: TGTGCCATCAGCGGAGAGGGACAGGGGGCCTCCTACGGGCAGTACTTC
CDR3 protein: CAISGEGQGASYGQYF

clone size: -
D gene: TRBD1
V gene: TRBV7-2
J gene: TRBJ2-5
CDR3 DNA: TGTGCCAGCAGCGATGGGACAGGGAAGACCCAGTACTTC
CDR3 protein: CASSDGTGKTQYF

clone size: -
D gene: -
V gene: TRBV21-1
J gene: TRBJ2-7
CDR3 DNA: TGTGCCAGCAGCACTAGACAGGGCGGCTACGAGCAGTACTTC
CDR3 protein: CASSTRQGGYEQYF

clone size: -
D gene: -
V gene: TRBV6-5
J gene: TRBJ2-1
CDR3 DNA: TGTGCCAGCAGTACCCACCTGACAGGAACCAATGAGCAGTTCTTC
CDR3 protein: CASSTHLTGTNEQFF

clone size: -
D gene: TRBD1
V gene: TRBV6-5
J gene: TRBJ1-2
CDR3 DNA: TGTGCCAGCAGGGCTGCGGGACAGTTCTATGGCTACACCTTC
CDR3 protein: CASRAAGQFYGYTF

clone size: -
D gene: -
V gene: TRBV4-3
J gene: TRBJ2-3
CDR3 DNA: TGCGCCAGCAGCCCTGCAAGAGGGCCAGATACGCAGTATTTT
CDR3 protein: CASSPARGPDTQYF

clone size: once
D gene: TRBD1
V gene: TRBV19
J gene: TRBJ2-2
CDR3 DNA: TGTGCCAGTAGTACTCAGGGGGCGCGAACCGGGGAGCTGTTTTTT
CDR3 protein: CASSTQGARTGELFF

clone size: -
D gene: -
V gene: TRBV10-3
J gene: TRBJ2-7
CDR3 DNA: TGTGCCACCCGAGGGGGAAGCTCCTACGAGCAGTACTTC
CDR3 protein: CATRGGSSYEQYF

clone size: -
D gene: TRBD2
V gene: TRBV15
J gene: TRBJ2-5
CDR3 DNA: TGTGCCACCAGCAGACGCCTAGCGGGAGGGGGATTGGAGACCCAGTACTTC
CDR3 protein: CATSRRLAGGGLETQYF

clone size: -
D gene: TRBD1
V gene: TRBV6-5
J gene: TRBJ1-4
CDR3 DNA: TGTGCCAGCAGTGGAACAGGGGTGGGGGAAAAACTGTTTTTT
CDR3 protein: CASSGTGVGEKLFF

clone size: -
D gene: -
V gene: TRBV6-6
J gene: TRBJ1-4
CDR3 DNA: TGTGCCAGCAGTCTTACAGGGTCGGCAACTAATGAAAAACTGTTTTTT
CDR3 protein: CASSLTGSATNEKLFF

clone size: few
D gene: -
V gene: TRBV5-4
J gene: TRBJ2-5
CDR3 DNA: TGTGCCAGCAGCTTAGGACCTCGGAGGGAGACCCAGTACTTC
CDR3 protein: CASSLGPRRETQYF

clone size: -
D gene: TRBD2
V gene: TRBV7-9
J gene: TRBJ2-1
CDR3 DNA: TGTGCCAGCAGCTTAGTACTAGCGGGAGGACAGGAGCAGTTCTTC
CDR3 protein: CASSLVLAGGQEQFF

clone size: -
D gene: TRBD2
V gene: TRBV9
J gene: TRBJ2-3
CDR3 DNA: TGTGCCAGCAGCGCCCGAGCGGGAGCTAGCACAGATACGCAGTATTTT
CDR3 protein: CASSARAGASTDTQYF

clone size: few
D gene: -
V gene: TRBV27
J gene: TRBJ2-7
CDR3 DNA: TGTGCCAGCAGGCTCCTACAGGGTGAAGCCTACGAGCAGTACTTC
CDR3 protein: CASRLLQGEAYEQYF

clone size: -
D gene: TRBD2
V gene: TRBV28
J gene: TRBJ2-5
CDR3 DNA: TGTGCCAGCAGATCCGGGACTAGCGGGAGGAAGGACCAAGAGACCCAGTACTTC
CDR3 protein: CASRSGTSGRKDQETQYF

clone size: -
D gene: TRBD1
V gene: TRBV27
J gene: TRBJ1-5
CDR3 DNA: TGTGCCAGCAGTTTAGGGACAGGGGGGAATCAGCCCCAGCATTTT
CDR3 protein: CASSLGTGGNQPQHF

clone size: -
D gene: TRBD1
V gene: TRBV6-6
J gene: TRBJ2-7
CDR3 DNA: TGTGCCAGCAGCCAAGACCCGGGACAGGGTGGCGGGTACTTC
CDR3 protein: CASSQDPGQGGGYF